The 15 T cell receptor beta chains below all came from one sample that was sequenced in a study of blood T cell repertoires in COVID-19. Sequenced by immunoSEQ multiplex PCR; TCRdb stores in-frame clones only, minus some. Counted here are 250,000 to 300,000 clones, about 90% occurring once; the ten biggest clones make up 11%. The sample was peripheral blood. These receptors came from a woman in her thirties with COVID-19, enrolled during active disease.

This sequence joins TRBV27 and TRBJ1-4; TRBD1 might be the D (5 bases). Deletions cut 2 bases from V and 8 bases from J, with 15 bases between. The germline V gene encodes CDR1 MNHEY and CDR2 SMNVEV (reference sequence). CDR3 length equals 15 residues. CDR3 sequence reads: CASSLRAAGMEKLFF. The CDR3 nucleotides read TGTGCCAGCAGTTTACGGGCGGCAGGGATGGAAAAACTGTTTTTT.

The chain combines TRBV7-8 with TRBJ1-3; TRBD1 might be the D (6 bases). This CDR3 comprises 15 residues. From germline, CDR1 is SGHVS and CDR2 FQNEAQ. V shed 5 bases and J shed 2 bases, with 13 bases lying between them. DNA of the CDR3: TGTGCCAGCAGCATCACAGGGACCGCTGGAAACACCATATATTTT. Protein product: CASSITGTAGNTIYF.

CDR3 nucleotide sequence: TGTGCCAGCTCATTAGGGGGATACACAGATACGCAGTATTTT. Protein product: CASSLGGYTDTQYF. V is TRBV2 and J is TRBJ2-3, with a weak D call TRBD1 (6 bases). The CDR3 spans 14 residues. Germline-derived CDR1 and CDR2 are SNHLY and FYNNEI. Trimming cost V 8 bases and J 2 bases, with 14 bases left between them.

This clone was counted a single time. The chain recombines TRBV10-3 with TRBJ2-1; D is unresolved. Deletions cut 0 bases from V and 4 bases from J, with 4 bases between. Germline CDR1 reads ENHRY; CDR2 reads SYGVKD. The CDR3 covers 13 residues. CDR3 coding DNA: TGTGCCATCAGTGAGTCCCCGTACAATGAGCAGTTCTTC. Translating it yields CAISESPYNEQFF.

The rearrangement links TRBV5-1 to TRBJ1-2; D call uncertain. Per germline, CDR1 SGHRS and CDR2 YFSETQ. V was trimmed by 4 bases and J by 2 bases, leaving 12 bases between them. The CDR3 has 14 amino acids. DNA for the CDR3: TGCGCCAGCAGCCGGGAGGCTTCGAACTATGGCTACACCTTC. Translated: CASSREASNYGYTF.

The rearrangement uses TRBV29-1 and TRBJ1-5, with D possibly TRBD1 on 6 matching bases. V was clipped by 4 bases and J by 0 bases, with 10 bases between them. The CDR3 spans 14 residues. Per germline, CDR1 SQVTM and CDR2 ANQGSEA. The CDR3 bases are TGCAGCGTTGCGAGGGGGGGTAGCAATCAGCCCCAGCATTTT. It specifies CSVARGGSNQPQHF.

This clone is a singleton in its sample. The chain combines TRBV3-1 (or the pseudogene TRBV3-2) with TRBJ2-1; 11 bases fit TRBD2. Germline assignment: CDR1 LGHDT and CDR2 YNNKEL (reference sequence). J was trimmed by 2 bases and V by 0 bases; bases with no gene match: 3. The CDR3 sequence is 17 residues long. The CDR3: CASSQDLLAGAYNEQFF. DNA for the CDR3: TGTGCCAGCAGCCAAGATCTACTAGCGGGAGCCTACAATGAGCAGTTCTTC.

The chain combines TRBV9 with TRBJ1-1, with a weak D call TRBD1 (6 bases). The germline CDR1 and CDR2 sequences are SGDLS and YYNGEE. This CDR3 has 15 residues. Trimming left V 0 bases short and J 0 bases short, with 9 bases between. The CDR3 sequence is CASSVGSGVNTEAFF. In DNA, the CDR3 is TGTGCCAGCAGCGTAGGTTCAGGGGTGAACACTGAAGCTTTCTTT.

The J gene is TRBJ2-5, the V gene TRBV20-1, with 8 bases aligning to TRBD1. V dropped 8 bases and J dropped 3; count of bases not matched to a gene: 2. CDR1 is DFQATT and CDR2 is SNEGSKA in the germline V gene (reference sequence). The length of the CDR3 is 11 residues. CDR3 bases: TGCAGTACGGGACAGGAAGAGACCCAGTACTTC. Residues: CSTGQEETQYF.

This chain links TRBV19 with TRBJ2-7; TRBD1 aligns across 9 bases. V gave up 5 bases and J gave up 2 bases; unmatched junction bases: 10. The CDR3 runs 16 residues. The germline CDR1 and CDR2 sequences are LNHDA and SQIVND (reference sequence). CDR3 coding DNA: TGTGCCAGTAGTTTCACCGGGACAGGGACCCCCTACGAGCAGTACTTC. This encodes CASSFTGTGTPYEQYF. Looking up the rest from reference TRBV19 and TRBJ2-7 gives the full variable domain: DGGITQSPKYLFRKEGQNVTLSCEQNLNHDAMYWYRQDPGQGLRLIYYSQIVNDFQKGDIAEGYSVSREKKESFPLTVTSAQKNPTAFYLCASSFTGTGTPYEQYFGPGTRLTVT.

V and J are TRBV5-1 and TRBJ1-2; possibly TRBD1 for D (5 bases). CDR1 and CDR2 (germline): SGHRS, YFSETQ. V was cut by 6 bases and J by 1 base, with 13 bases left in between. CDR3 length equals 14 residues. The CDR3: CASTRDSINYGYTF. For the CDR3, the DNA is TGCGCCAGCACGCGGGACTCTATTAACTATGGCTACACCTTC.

This chain uses TRBV6-6 with TRBJ2-7; 8 bases agree with TRBD2. This CDR3 is 13 amino acids long. Germline CDR1 is MNHNY and CDR2 is SVGAGI (reference sequence). V trimming: 5 bases; J trimming: 4 bases; junction bases outside the gene matches: 4. The CDR3 DNA follows: TGTGCCAGCAGTAGGGCGGGGGGATACGAGCAGTACTTC. This gives the protein CASSRAGGYEQYF.

The chain recombines TRBV10-3 with TRBJ2-7; D may be TRBD1 (6 bases). Germline CDR1 reads ENHRY; CDR2 reads SYGVKD. V was trimmed by 3 bases and J by 1 base, leaving 10 bases between them. The length of the CDR3 is 14 residues. The DNA for the CDR3 is TGTGCCATCAGTGAAAGGACAGAATCCTACGAGCAGTACTTC. It codes for CAISERTESYEQYF.

About this clone itself: The same CDR3 is also encoded by other DNA sequences in this sample. The CDR3 bases are TGTGCCAGCTCACCCGGGACAGAAACTTACGAGCAGTACTTC. Amino acids: CASSPGTETYEQYF. The J gene is TRBJ2-7, the V gene TRBV18; 7 bases align to TRBD1. V lost 3 bases and J lost 4; bases outside the gene matches: 6. This CDR3 is 14 amino acids long. Germline V gene sequence: CDR1 KGHSH, CDR2 LQKENI.

The rearrangement uses TRBV6-5 and TRBJ1-1, with D possibly TRBD1 on 6 matching bases. The CDR3 contains 14 residues. Germline-derived CDR1 and CDR2 are MNHEY and SVGAGI. Trimming removed 2 bases from V and 5 bases from J, with 12 bases in between. In DNA form, the CDR3 reads TGTGCCAGCAGTTACCCAGGGGTTGGAACTGAAGCTTTCTTT. Its translation is CASSYPGVGTEAFF.